This T cell receptor (beta chain) is from a study of cytomegalovirus exposure and HLA in healthy donors. Study-level points and caveats: CMV antigen specificity of three CMV-associated chains was confirmed in vitro.

Primers: 60 Vbeta forward and 13 Jbeta reverse. Sequenced by immunoSEQ multiplex PCR; TCRdb stores in-frame clones only, minus some. The table shows about 140,000 clones, with just under 80% occurring only once. V lost 3 bases, J lost 2 bases, and 4 bases stayed unmatched. The CDR3 consists of 17 residues. Germline V gives CDR1 KGHSH, CDR2 LQKENI. Turning to this clone: Its antigen is undetermined.

The chain is built from TRBV18 and TRBJ2-3; 14 bases align to TRBD2. The material sequenced was PBMCs. The origin of this receptor is a young man in good health and CMV-seronegative. CDR3 loop: CASSPPGLAGVTDTQYF. Here the CDR3 DNA reads TGTGCCAGCTCACCCCCGGGACTAGCGGGAGTCACAGATACGCAGTATTTT.